The T cell receptor (beta chain) under discussion was sequenced for a study of blood T cell repertoires in COVID-19. Study-wide background: Samples came from the United States, Italy and Spain, spanning acute and convalescent COVID-19. Nucleic acid was either cDNA or gDNA, and it came from T cells, B-cell-depleted T cells, or PBMCs.

Trimming pared 5 bases from V and 0 bases from J, leaving 13 bases between. This CDR3 is 16 amino acids long. CDR1 and CDR2 from the germline V gene are LNHDA and SQIVND (reference sequence). Original data processing: Estimated nucleated cell counts came from reference gene primer amplification. Here immunoSEQ multiplex PCR was the method, and the copy in TCRdb shows in-frame clones only, minus some. The V and J calls and clone size were taken over from that table, and D and trimming were inferred from the DNA. The sample has 110,000 or so clones, about 85% seen once; the top ten hold roughly 4.5%. Sequenced sample: peripheral blood. The receptor was derived from a man in his forties or fifties with acute or convalescent COVID-19. V is TRBV19 and J is TRBJ1-4; no reliable D call. The CDR3 nucleotides read TGTGCCAGTAGTGCCCGGACGGGAACAACTAATGAAAAACTGTTTTTT. It yields the protein CASSARTGTTNEKLFF.